Listed below are T cell receptor beta chains from one sample, sequenced in a study of blood T cell repertoires in COVID-19. Libraries were prepared by immunoSEQ multiplex PCR; TCRdb keeps only in-frame clonotypes and omits some of them. The top ten hold under 15% of the sample, which has approximately 280,000 clones, about 88% seen once. Sequenced input: peripheral blood. The receptors come from a woman in her sixties or seventies with acute or convalescent COVID-19. CDR3s include the opening cysteine and the closing phenylalanine or tryptophan. D genes are given only for firm matches. Clone size, where shown, is once, few, many, or a class for clones that have expanded.

>TRBV3-1/TRBV3-2|-|-|TRBJ1-1
CASSQGQLSTLNTEAFF
TGTGCCAGCAGCCAAGGACAGTTATCCACCCTGAACACTGAAGCTTTCTTT
>TRBV12-1|-|-|TRBJ1-1
CASSPGGGGAGNTEAFF
TGTGCCAGCAGCCCCGGGGGCGGGGGGGCAGGGAACACTGAAGCTTTCTTT
>TRBV11-3|TRBD1|once|TRBJ2-7
CASSTGQGDEQYF
TGTGCCAGCAGCACAGGACAGGGGGACGAGCAGTACTTC
>TRBV7-3|-|-|TRBJ2-3
CASSREGGTDTQYF
TGTGCCAGCAGCCGCGAGGGGGGCACAGATACGCAGTATTTT
>TRBV6-5|TRBD2|-|TRBJ2-7
CASGRGSGFSYEQYF
TGTGCCAGCGGGAGGGGTAGCGGGTTTTCCTACGAGCAGTACTTC
>TRBV6-5|-|-|TRBJ1-1
CASSSPGGNTEAFF
TGTGCCAGCAGTTCCCCGGGGGGGAACACTGAAGCTTTCTTT
>TRBV4-1|TRBD2|-|TRBJ2-1
CASSHLGLAGPSSYNEQFF
TGCGCCAGCAGCCACCTAGGACTAGCGGGGCCGAGCTCCTACAATGAGCAGTTCTTC
>TRBV9|TRBD2|-|TRBJ2-5
CASSVGNSGQQETQYF
TGTGCCAGCAGCGTAGGTAATAGCGGGCAACAAGAGACCCAGTACTTC
>TRBV10-3|TRBD1|-|TRBJ1-6
CAISESIQGAKNSPLHF
TGTGCCATCAGTGAGTCGATCCAGGGGGCGAAGAATTCACCCCTCCACTTT
>TRBV5-1|-|-|TRBJ2-1
CASGPSSYNEQFF
TGCGCCAGTGGTCCGAGCTCCTACAATGAGCAGTTCTTC
>TRBV6-6|TRBD1|-|TRBJ1-4
CASSSTGGPNEKLFF
TGTGCCAGCAGTTCCACAGGGGGCCCTAATGAAAAACTGTTTTTT
>TRBV19|TRBD1|once|TRBJ1-1
CASIRGRNTEAFF
TGTGCCAGTATCAGGGGGCGGAACACTGAAGCTTTCTTT
>TRBV5-4|TRBD1|-|TRBJ1-4
CASSPTGGLTNEKLFF
TGTGCCAGCAGCCCGACAGGGGGTCTAACTAATGAAAAACTGTTTTTT
>TRBV15|-|-|TRBJ2-3
CATSRDELSTDTQYF
TGTGCCACCAGCAGAGATGAACTTAGCACAGATACGCAGTATTTT
>TRBV27|-|once|TRBJ1-4
CASPPIIKRKGATNEKLFF
TGTGCCAGCCCTCCTATAATCAAGAGAAAGGGAGCAACTAATGAAAAACTGTTTTTT
>TRBV28|-|-|TRBJ1-1
CASSLSTLFMNTEAFF
TGTGCCAGCAGTTTATCAACTCTCTTTATGAACACTGAAGCTTTCTTT
>TRBV5-5|TRBD1|once|TRBJ2-5
CASSSVPGQGETQYF
TGTGCCAGCAGCTCCGTACCGGGACAGGGAGAGACCCAGTACTTC
>TRBV19|TRBD1|-|TRBJ1-5
CASSGTGGRNQPQHF
TGTGCCAGTTCCGGGACAGGGGGCCGGAATCAGCCCCAGCATTTT
>TRBV28|TRBD2|-|TRBJ2-3
CASSLYLAGADTQYF
TGTGCCAGCAGTTTATACCTAGCGGGGGCAGATACGCAGTATTTT
>TRBV9|TRBD1|-|TRBJ2-3
CASSVGQGPTDTQYF
TGTGCCAGCAGCGTAGGACAGGGACCCACAGATACGCAGTATTTT
>TRBV6-2/TRBV6-3|TRBD2|-|TRBJ2-3
CASSPRGVVDTQYF
TGTGCCAGCAGTCCGCGGGGGGTCGTCGATACGCAGTATTTT
>TRBV2|-|many|TRBJ2-4
CASRAGRLINIQYF
TGTGCCAGCAGGGCAGGGCGCCTTATAAACATTCAGTACTTC
>TRBV2|TRBD2|-|TRBJ2-7
CASSDPGLADERQYF
TGTGCCAGCAGTGACCCGGGACTAGCGGACGAGCGGCAGTACTTC
>TRBV7-3|-|-|TRBJ2-2
CASSFEGAITGELFF
TGTGCCAGCAGCTTCGAAGGGGCGATCACCGGGGAGCTGTTTTTT
>TRBV20-1|-|once|TRBJ1-2
CSASRPRSGDGYTF
TGCAGTGCTAGTAGGCCTAGGTCAGGGGACGGCTACACCTTC
>TRBV7-9|-|-|TRBJ2-5
CASSPPDDSQETQYF
TGTGCCAGCAGCCCTCCCGATGACTCGCAAGAGACCCAGTACTTC
>TRBV19|-|-|TRBJ1-2
CASSIATETRSIWGYTF
TGTGCCAGTAGTATAGCTACGGAGACGAGGAGTATTTGGGGCTACACCTTC
>TRBV29-1|TRBD1|-|TRBJ1-1
CSGTGGLVGTEAFF
TGCAGCGGGACAGGGGGCCTGGTAGGAACTGAAGCTTTCTTT
>TRBV4-3|-|-|TRBJ2-7
CASSQERAFEYEQYF
TGCGCCAGCAGCCAAGAAAGAGCGTTTGAGTACGAGCAGTACTTC
>TRBV24-1|-|-|TRBJ2-1
CATGGTGFQFF
TGTGCCACCGGGGGCACAGGGTTTCAGTTCTTC
>TRBV2|-|-|TRBJ2-5
CASSGPEETQYF
TGTGCCAGCAGTGGTCCAGAAGAGACCCAGTACTTC
>TRBV13|-|-|TRBJ1-2
CASSPGRTLDGYTF
TGTGCCAGCAGCCCTGGGCGGACTCTCGATGGCTACACCTTC
>TRBV13|TRBD1|-|TRBJ2-3
CASSLGGWTGTDTQYF
TGTGCCAGCAGCTTAGGAGGGTGGACAGGAACAGATACGCAGTATTTT
>TRBV28|-|-|TRBJ1-1
CASSSAILTGSEDTEAFF
TGTGCCAGCAGTTCGGCAATCCTAACAGGGAGTGAGGACACTGAAGCTTTCTTT
>TRBV24-1|-|-|TRBJ2-3
CATSDPQGGGFREQYF
TGTGCCACCAGTGACCCCCAGGGAGGGGGGTTTAGGGAGCAGTATTTT
>TRBV7-2|-|-|TRBJ1-4
CASSLARLTTNEKLFF
TGTGCCAGCAGCTTAGCAAGACTTACAACTAATGAAAAACTGTTTTTT
>TRBV28|TRBD2|-|TRBJ2-5
CASSPYWIATSLAGGPDQETQYF
TGTGCCAGCAGTCCGTATTGGATCGCGACGTCTCTAGCGGGAGGGCCGGACCAAGAGACCCAGTACTTC
>TRBV5-4|TRBD1|few|TRBJ2-7
CASSLGQGIYEQYF
TGTGCCAGCAGCTTGGGACAGGGAATCTACGAGCAGTACTTC
>TRBV7-9|TRBD1|-|TRBJ2-7
CASSRQGNSYEQYF
TGTGCCAGCAGCCGACAGGGAAACTCCTACGAGCAGTACTTC
>TRBV18|TRBD1|-|TRBJ2-1
CASSPTGGALTYNEQFF
TGTGCCAGCTCGCCGACAGGGGGAGCTTTGACCTACAATGAGCAGTTCTTC
>TRBV28|TRBD1|-|TRBJ2-7
CASSRQGATYEQYF
TGTGCCAGCAGTCGGCAGGGGGCGACTTACGAGCAGTACTTC
>TRBV28|-|-|TRBJ1-5
CASSQPGGFNQPQHF
TGTGCCAGCAGCCAACCGGGGGGGTTCAATCAGCCCCAGCATTTT
>TRBV29-1|-|-|TRBJ1-3
CSALSGNTIYF
TGCAGCGCTCTATCTGGAAACACCATATATTTT
>TRBV23-1|TRBD2|-|TRBJ2-7
CASSHLAGATSSYEQYF
TGCGCCAGCAGTCACCTAGCGGGAGCTACAAGCTCCTACGAGCAGTACTTC
>TRBV7-9|TRBD2|-|TRBJ2-5
CASSFPLGTSGPSQETQYF
TGTGCCAGCAGCTTCCCCCTCGGGACTAGCGGGCCGTCTCAAGAGACCCAGTACTTC
>TRBV21-1|-|-|TRBJ2-7
CASSKGGTDSTYEQYF
TGTGCCAGCAGCAAAGGGGGGACAGACTCGACCTACGAGCAGTACTTC
>TRBV28|TRBD1|-|TRBJ1-4
CASSLPTGAWYEKLFF
TGTGCCAGCAGTTTACCGACAGGGGCATGGTATGAAAAACTGTTTTTT
>TRBV5-4|TRBD2|-|TRBJ2-7
CASSLGQGGVYEQYF
TGTGCCAGCAGCTTGGGGCAGGGAGGGGTTTACGAGCAGTACTTC
>TRBV5-1|-|-|TRBJ1-6
CASSLAPGVLGSPLHF
TGCGCCAGCAGCTTGGCCCCGGGGGTACTGGGTTCACCCCTCCACTTT
>TRBV9|TRBD2|-|TRBJ2-3
CASDSGRAPTDTQYF
TGTGCCAGCGACAGCGGGAGGGCCCCGACAGATACGCAGTATTTT
>TRBV6-4|-|few|TRBJ2-2
CASRPEEGNGELFF
TGTGCCAGCAGGCCGGAGGAGGGGAACGGGGAGCTGTTTTTT
>TRBV7-2|-|-|TRBJ1-1
CASSRPWGGATEAFF
TGTGCCAGCAGCCGCCCTTGGGGGGGAGCCACTGAAGCTTTCTTT
>TRBV7-8|TRBD1|-|TRBJ1-5
CASSILQGAMGQPQHF
TGTGCCAGCAGCATTCTACAGGGGGCGATGGGTCAGCCCCAGCATTTT
>TRBV3-1/TRBV3-2|-|-|TRBJ2-3
CASSTQSGRTDTQYF
TGTGCCAGCAGTACTCAGTCAGGGCGCACAGATACGCAGTATTTT
>TRBV6-5|-|-|TRBJ1-2
CASSYSGQINYGYTF
TGTGCCAGCAGTTACTCAGGACAGATTAACTATGGCTACACCTTC